This T cell receptor beta chain is from a study of CD8 T cells in Susac syndrome. From blood CD8+ and CD4+ T cells, the TCR beta chain was sequenced. Negative isolation yielded CD4+ and CD8+ T cells, and FACS enriched TEMRA cells. It was with random hexamers that 0.5 to 1 ug RNA was reverse transcribed. It was immunoSEQ multiplex PCR that amplified TCR beta CDR3 across 54 Vbeta and 13 Jbeta. Each CDR3 protein is one row after TCRdb ran MiXCR on the immunoSEQ multiplex PCR reads. Seen here are some 26,000 distinct CDR3 sequences, around 95% observed once, and the top ten hold about 0.27%. Sequenced input: CD8+ T cells from PBMCs. This TCR was sampled from a human donor in good health.

For the CDR3, the DNA is TGTGCCACCAGTGGCAGGGGCTACGAGCAGTACTTC. Its translation: CATSGRGYEQYF. The V and J genes are TRBV24-1 and TRBJ2-7, with D perhaps TRBD1 (6 bases). This CDR3 is 12 amino acids long. Germline CDR1 reads KGHDR; CDR2 reads SFDVKD. The V gene lost 5 bases and the J gene lost 3 bases, with 7 bases spanning the gap.